The 17 T cell receptor beta chains given below trace back to one sample, sequenced in a study of T-cell reconstitution after alpha-beta-depleted transplantation in children. Preparation of the TCRbeta library was carried out with unique molecular identifiers. TCRdb re-derived calls from the PCR reads in MiXCR, one entry per CDR3 protein. The sample lists a few hundred thousand distinct CDR3 sequences, 9.9% occurring once. This specimen was PBMCs from the stem cell graft donor, taken from the stem cell graft. The receptors shown here come from a human donor who donated a stem cell graft to a child with SCID.

The chain recombines TRBV5-1 with TRBJ2-3; the match to TRBD1 covers 8 bases. Germline values: CDR1 SGHRS, CDR2 YFSETQ. The CDR3 is 16 amino acids. J gave up 2 bases and V 2 bases, and 7 bases lay outside the gene matches. CDR3 residues: CASSFTGQGITDTQYF. As DNA, the CDR3 is TGCGCCAGCAGCTTTACCGGACAGGGAATCACAGATACGCAGTATTTT.

This clonotype was counted between two and nine times. J is TRBJ1-5 and V is TRBV7-9, with D perhaps TRBD1 (5 bases). V was pared by 4 bases and J by 0 bases, with 16 bases between. There are 17 residues in the CDR3. CDR1 SEHNR and CDR2 FQNEAQ come from the germline V gene (reference sequence). The CDR3 loop reads CASSSSLRGFSNQPQHF. CDR3 nucleotides: TGTGCCAGCAGCTCATCTTTAAGGGGCTTTAGCAATCAGCCCCAGCATTTT.

This clonotype turned up a few times. The chain uses TRBV15 and TRBJ2-4, with D possibly matching TRBD1 (5 bases). Trimming left V 1 base short and J 4 bases short, with 11 bases between. CDR1 LNHNV and CDR2 YYDKDF come from the germline V gene (reference sequence). There are 15 residues in the CDR3. The CDR3 here is CATSRVDREKNIQYF. In DNA, the CDR3 is TGTGCCACCAGCAGAGTTGACAGAGAAAAAAACATTCAGTACTTC.

This clonotype was recorded at least ten times. The rearrangement links TRBV3-1 to TRBJ2-1; 10 bases align to TRBD2. This CDR3 contains 15 residues. From germline, CDR1 is LGHDT and CDR2 YNNKEL (reference sequence). V lost 1 base to trimming and J lost 5 bases; unmatched junction nucleotides: 2. CDR3 DNA: TGTGCCAGCAGCCAAGTCAGCGGGGGGGACAATGAGCAGTTCTTC. This sequence encodes CASSQVSGGDNEQFF.

The V call is TRBV7-9, the J call TRBJ2-7; D is unresolved. The CDR3 sequence is 17 residues long. CDR1 is SEHNR and CDR2 is FQNEAQ in the germline V gene (reference sequence). V dropped 5 bases and J dropped 1 base, with 21 bases sitting between them. The CDR3: CASSPPPADMRSYEQYF. The CDR3, as DNA: TGTGCCAGCAGCCCCCCCCCGGCAGATATGAGATCCTACGAGCAGTACTTC.

This clonotype has only a few counts. This rearrangement joins TRBV12-5 to TRBJ2-1; TRBD2 agrees at 11 bases. Germline V lookup: CDR1 LGHNT, CDR2 FRNRAP. The trim removed 2 bases at V and 5 bases at J, leaving 2 bases unmatched. The CDR3 extends over 15 amino acids. DNA for the CDR3: TGTGCTAGTGGTTTGCCGACTAGCGGGAACAATGAGCAGTTCTTC. As protein: CASGLPTSGNNEQFF.

This clonotype was observed a few times. The CDR3 here is CASSSQDRSHEQYF. CDR3 nucleotide sequence: TGTGCCAGCAGTTCGCAGGACAGATCTCACGAGCAGTACTTC. The J gene is TRBJ2-7, the V gene TRBV12-3 or TRBV12-4, with D tentatively TRBD1 (6 bases). V was shortened by 4 bases and J by 5 bases, with 15 bases between the two germline ends. The CDR3 is 14 amino acids.

The chain carries TRBV24-1 and TRBJ2-1, with TRBD1 matching over 8 bases. Trimming took 9 bases from V and 6 from J; bases not matched to a gene: 9. CDR1 is KGHDR and CDR2 is SFDVKD in the germline V gene. The length of the CDR3 is 14 residues. The CDR3 nucleotides read TGTGCCACCGAAGACAGGGGTCATGGCAATGAGCAGTTCTTC. Translated, it gives CATEDRGHGNEQFF.

This clonotype occurred a few times. This chain links TRBV7-2 with TRBJ2-3; 7 bases are a match to TRBD2. In germline, CDR1 is SGHTA, CDR2 FQGNSA. V dropped 2 bases and J dropped 2; count of bases not matched to a gene: 10. This CDR3 spans 17 amino acids. The CDR3 loop is CASSLSVGGGDTDTQYF. In nucleotides, the CDR3 is TGTGCCAGCAGCTTATCGGTTGGGGGGGGAGACACAGATACGCAGTATTTT.

In its sample, this clonotype was seen many times. The chain uses TRBV21-1 and TRBJ2-1. TRBV21-1 is a pseudogene. The CDR3 is made up of 12 amino acids. As DNA, the CDR3 is TGTGCCAGCAGGGAACTGAGGAATGAGCAGTTCTTC. This translates into CASRELRNEQFF.

Only a few counts were recorded for this clonotype. This chain links TRBV27 with TRBJ2-3; no clear D gene. This CDR3 comprises 15 residues. The germline V gene has CDR1 MNHEY and CDR2 SMNVEV (reference sequence). V shed 3 bases and J shed 0 bases, with 10 bases lying between them. The CDR3 nucleotides are TGTGCCAGCAGTTTTAATACGGCTAGCACAGATACGCAGTATTTT. Encoded protein: CASSFNTASTDTQYF.

As to this clonotype: A read error may produce the germline difference seen at one junction end. The chain links TRBV7-8 to TRBJ2-1; TRBD2 matches 11 bases. Germline-derived CDR1 and CDR2 are SGHVS and FQNEAQ. The CDR3 sequence is 15 residues long. The CDR3: CASSVAGGGYNEQFF. Written as DNA, the CDR3 is TGTGCCAGCAGCGTAGCGGGGGGGGGCTACAATGAGCAGTTCTTC.

V gene TRBV5-6 combines with J gene TRBJ2-1; D uncertain. Germline V gives CDR1 SGHDT, CDR2 YYEEEE. The V gene lost 2 bases and the J gene lost 8 bases, with 11 bases spanning the gap. This CDR3 region has 13 residues. CDR3 bases: TGTGCCAGCAGCTTAAAGTTTAGTTATGAGCAGTTCTTC. It yields the protein CASSLKFSYEQFF.

The table lists this clonotype with many counts. This chain connects TRBV10-3 to TRBJ2-7; TRBD2 might be the D (5 bases). Trimming pared 2 bases from V and 0 bases from J, leaving 8 bases between. Germline loops: CDR1 ENHRY, CDR2 SYGVKD. This CDR3 region has 14 residues. The CDR3 sequence is CAISETGVSYEQYF. CDR3 DNA sequence: TGTGCCATCAGTGAGACCGGGGTCTCCTACGAGCAGTACTTC.

The J gene is TRBJ2-2, the V gene TRBV7-3; tentative D call: TRBD2 (5 bases). CDR1 is SGHTA, CDR2 FQGTGA, per germline. This CDR3 has 16 amino acids. Trimming stripped 5 bases from V and 6 bases from J, with 19 bases between. The DNA for the CDR3 is TGTGCCAGCAGCCCATATCAACTAGGGTTAGCCGGGGAGCTGTTTTTT. It yields the protein CASSPYQLGLAGELFF.

This clonotype was detected ten times or more. V gene TRBV5-1 combines with J gene TRBJ2-5; D unresolved. This CDR3 has 13 residues. Germline CDR1 SGHRS, CDR2 YFSETQ. V shed 2 bases and J shed 5 bases, with 10 bases lying between them. In DNA form, the CDR3 reads TGCGCCAGCAGCTTCCCGAACTCCGAGACCCAGTACTTC. This translates into CASSFPNSETQYF.

This clonotype has just a few counts. This chain connects TRBV10-1 to TRBJ2-3; D possibly corresponds to TRBD2 (6 bases). Per the germline V gene, CDR1 is WNHNN and CDR2 is SYGVQD (reference sequence). V dropped 4 bases and J dropped 9 bases, with 11 bases sitting between them. This CDR3 is built from 12 residues. The CDR3, as DNA: TGCGCCAGCAGTGCCCAGGAGGGAACGCAGTATTTT. This sequence encodes CASSAQEGTQYF.